These 29 T cell receptor beta chains originate from one sample sequenced in a study of blood T cell repertoires in COVID-19. Sequenced by immunoSEQ multiplex PCR; TCRdb stores in-frame clones only, minus some. The repertoire includes 250,000 to 350,000 clones, about 85% of them detected once, and 0.75% to 0.95% sits in the top ten. The source material was peripheral blood. All receptors come from a human donor with COVID-19, enrolled during active disease. The donor label of this sample is uncertain.

This clone was observed a handful of times. The chain has TRBV6-1 and TRBJ1-5; perhaps TRBD1 as D (5 bases). CDR3 length: 15 amino acids. V was pared by 3 bases and J by 7 bases, with 16 bases between. CDR1 is MNHNS, CDR2 SASEGT, per germline. As DNA, the CDR3 is TGTGCCAGCAGTGACGTAGGGGCGGCCCTGCAGCCCCAGCATTTT. It translates to CASSDVGAALQPQHF.

The V call is TRBV9, the J call TRBJ1-2; 9 bases line up with TRBD1. V was clipped by 3 bases and J by 5 bases; unmatched bases: 8. CDR3 length: 15 amino acids. Germline CDR1 is SGDLS and CDR2 is YYNGEE. The CDR3 region has the DNA TGTGCCAGCAGCGCTAGGACAGGGGCCTCTTATGGCTACACCTTC. It yields the protein CASSARTGASYGYTF.

This chain links TRBV3-1 (or the pseudogene TRBV3-2) with TRBJ2-3, with D unclear. Trimming took 4 bases from V and 6 from J, leaving 11 bases between them. Looked up from germline, CDR1 is LGHDT and CDR2 is YNNKEL (reference sequence). The CDR3 consists of 13 residues. The CDR3 sequence: CASSPSGQDTQYF. CDR3 in DNA: TGTGCCAGCAGCCCCTCTGGTCAGGATACGCAGTATTTT.

This chain joins TRBV30 and TRBJ1-4; D may be TRBD1 (6 bases). CDR1 is GTSNPN and CDR2 is SVGIG in the germline V gene (reference sequence). Deletions cut 0 bases from V and 5 bases from J, with 16 bases between. CDR3 length: 16 residues. The CDR3 sequence is CAWSVVTGTPNEKLFF. The CDR3 nucleotides read TGTGCCTGGAGTGTAGTTACCGGGACACCGAATGAAAAACTGTTTTTT.

J is TRBJ1-1 and V is TRBV12-5; TRBD1 agrees at 7 bases. Per germline, CDR1 LGHNT and CDR2 FRNRAP. The CDR3 loop spans 15 amino acids. With 2 bases clipped from V and 1 base from J, the junction kept 4 bases outside the gene matches. The CDR3 nucleotides read TGTGCTAGTGGTTTGAACAGGGGCCGGAACACTGAAGCTTTCTTT. Its protein is CASGLNRGRNTEAFF.

The chain combines TRBV6-5 with TRBJ1-2; possible D gene TRBD1, 6 bases. The CDR3 has 12 amino acids. The V and J ends lost 6 bases and 4 bases respectively, with 9 bases between them. Germline V CDR1 and CDR2: MNHEY, SVGAGI. The CDR3 nucleotides read TGTGCCAGCAGCAGAGGGGGCTATGGCTACACCTTC. This translates into CASSRGGYGYTF.

The J gene is TRBJ1-5, the V gene TRBV2; no clear D gene. The CDR3 sequence is 13 residues long. Germline V CDR1 and CDR2: SNHLY, FYNNEI. V lost 7 bases to trimming and J lost 5 bases, with 12 bases between them. The CDR3 DNA reads as TGTGCCAGCACAGAACAGAACTATCAGCCCCAGCATTTT. As protein: CASTEQNYQPQHF.

The chain joins TRBV7-9 to TRBJ2-4, with unresolved D. CDR1 is SEHNR and CDR2 is FQNEAQ in the germline V gene (reference sequence). The CDR3 runs 13 residues. Trimming removed 1 base from V and 9 bases from J, with 10 bases in between. CDR3 in amino acids: CASSLESTGIQYF. In DNA form, the CDR3 reads TGTGCCAGCAGCTTAGAGTCAACTGGCATTCAGTACTTC.

The chain has TRBV29-1 and TRBJ1-1, with 10 bases identical to TRBD1. Looked up from germline, CDR1 is SQVTM and CDR2 is ANQGSEA. This CDR3 has 14 amino acids. V shed 6 bases and J 0 bases; nucleotides not matched to a gene: 4. The CDR3 region is CSVKTGGLNTEAFF. In DNA, the CDR3 is TGCAGCGTAAAGACAGGGGGCCTGAACACTGAAGCTTTCTTT.

V gene TRBV6-5 combines with J gene TRBJ2-7; the match to TRBD2 covers 9 bases. Germline CDR1 and CDR2: MNHEY and SVGAGI. This CDR3 has 13 residues. V gave up 7 bases and J gave up 3 bases; unmatched junction bases: 4. The CDR3 reads CASNLAGSYEQYF. CDR3 nucleotide sequence: TGTGCCAGCAATCTAGCGGGAAGCTACGAGCAGTACTTC.

V is TRBV30 and J is TRBJ2-2, with no clear D. Germline CDR1 GTSNPN, CDR2 SVGIG (reference sequence). The CDR3 has 12 residues. The V and J ends lost 2 bases and 6 bases respectively, with 7 bases between them. This CDR3 is CAWSLFPGELFF. In DNA form, the CDR3 reads TGTGCCTGGAGTTTATTCCCCGGGGAGCTGTTTTTT.

The rearrangement joins TRBV5-1 to TRBJ2-7, with 9 bases identical to TRBD1. V trimming: 0 bases; J trimming: 5 bases; junction bases outside the gene matches: 3. The germline gives CDR1 SGHRS, CDR2 YFSETQ. This CDR3 comprises 14 residues. The chain's CDR3 is CASSLGGQGHEQYF. CDR3 DNA sequence: TGCGCCAGCAGCTTGGGGGGACAGGGCCACGAGCAGTACTTC.

The rearrangement joins TRBV19 to TRBJ2-5; 10 bases fit TRBD1. The CDR3 consists of 17 residues. The V gene's germline CDR1 is LNHDA and CDR2 SQIVND (reference sequence). With 4 bases clipped from V and 7 bases from J, the junction kept 15 bases outside the gene matches. Written as DNA, the CDR3 is TGTGCCAGTAGTACACCGGCCAGGACAGGGGGTGATTTGACCCAGTACTTC. Protein sequence: CASSTPARTGGDLTQYF.

This clone was seen only a few times. The V gene is TRBV6-1, the J gene TRBJ1-4; TRBD1 matches at 11 bases. This CDR3 spans 15 amino acids. V shed 3 bases, J shed 7 bases, and the junction held 4 bases outside the gene matches. The germline CDR1 and CDR2 sequences are MNHNS and SASEGT. This chain's CDR3 is CASSDSGTGGEKLFF. The CDR3 DNA reads as TGTGCCAGCAGTGATTCGGGGACAGGGGGTGAAAAACTGTTTTTT.

The chain is built from TRBV15 and TRBJ2-1; weak D call: TRBD2 (5 bases). Trimming pared 1 base from V and 8 bases from J, leaving 12 bases between. Germline V gene data show CDR1 as LNHNV and CDR2 as YYDKDF (reference sequence). There are 14 residues in the CDR3. In DNA form, the CDR3 reads TGTGCCACCAGCAGAGGGTTGACGGGGTATGAGCAGTTCTTC. Amino acids: CATSRGLTGYEQFF.

This chain connects TRBV2 to TRBJ2-7; D possibly corresponds to TRBD2 (6 bases). The CDR3 runs 15 residues. The V gene lost 2 bases and the J gene lost 3 bases, with 14 bases spanning the gap. The germline CDR1 and CDR2 sequences are SNHLY and FYNNEI. The CDR3: CASSEWRGEVYEQYF. CDR3 bases: TGTGCCAGCAGTGAATGGAGGGGAGAGGTCTACGAGCAGTACTTC.

This chain uses TRBV19 with TRBJ2-5, with no clear D. Trimming pared 4 bases from V and 4 bases from J, leaving 10 bases between. The germline gives CDR1 LNHDA, CDR2 SQIVND (reference sequence). This CDR3 contains 13 residues. CDR3 protein: CASSTARGETQYF. CDR3 bases: TGTGCCAGTAGTACCGCCAGAGGAGAGACCCAGTACTTC.

The chain employs TRBV3-1 (or the pseudogene TRBV3-2) and TRBJ2-1; 12 nucleotides match TRBD2. The CDR3 is 20 residues long. Germline CDR1 and CDR2: LGHDT and YNNKEL (reference sequence). Trimming removed 4 bases from V and 3 bases from J; junction bases left unmatched: 16. This chain's CDR3 is CASSLDLTPGLAGLYNEQFF. CDR3 coding DNA: TGTGCCAGCAGCCTAGACCTCACTCCGGGACTAGCGGGTCTCTACAATGAGCAGTTCTTC.

This clone is a singleton in its sample. The chain recombines TRBV18 with TRBJ1-4, with 9 bases that match TRBD1. The germline V gene encodes CDR1 KGHSH and CDR2 LQKENI. With 3 bases clipped from V and 7 bases from J, the junction kept 3 bases outside the gene matches. This CDR3 has 14 amino acids. Here the CDR3 reads CASSPGTGSEKLFF. In nucleotides, the CDR3 is TGTGCCAGCTCACCCGGGACAGGGAGTGAAAAACTGTTTTTT.

V and J are TRBV7-2 and TRBJ1-1; 9 bases fit TRBD1. Germline trimming cut 3 bases from V and 4 bases from J; bases unmatched to any gene: 6. The CDR3 totals 15 residues. CDR1 and CDR2 (germline): SGHTA, FQGNSA. Written as DNA, the CDR3 is TGTGCCAGCAGCTTGTGGGGGACAGGGTCCACTGAAGCTTTCTTT. This encodes CASSLWGTGSTEAFF.

The chain has TRBV5-1 and TRBJ1-3; weak D call: TRBD1 (5 bases). Germline V lookup: CDR1 SGHRS, CDR2 YFSETQ. Trimming took off 4 bases at V and 4 bases at J, with 12 bases between the two ends. This CDR3 region has 14 residues. CDR3 coding DNA: TGCGCCAGCAGCCCTGGGGCGCAGGGAAACACCATATATTTT. Its protein product is CASSPGAQGNTIYF. Full variable domain (outside the CDR3, taken from reference TRBV5-1 and TRBJ1-3): KAGVTQTPRYLIKTRGQQVTLSCSPISGHRSVSWYQQTPGQGLQFLFEYFSETQRNKGNFPGRFSGRQFSNSRSEMNVSTLELGDSALYLCASSPGAQGNTIYFGEGSWLTVV.

J is TRBJ1-6 and V is TRBV7-3; D gene unclear. Looked up from germline, CDR1 is SGHTA and CDR2 is FQGTGA. This CDR3 is 14 amino acids long. V dropped 2 bases and J dropped 6 bases, with 8 bases sitting between them. The CDR3 DNA reads as TGTGCCAGCAGCTTATCTTCAGTTAATTCACCCCTCCACTTT. Translation gives CASSLSSVNSPLHF.

This rearrangement joins TRBV14 to TRBJ2-5; 13 nucleotides agree with TRBD2. The germline CDR1 and CDR2 sequences are SGHDN and FVKESK. This CDR3 contains 16 residues. V lost 4 bases and J lost 0; bases outside the gene matches: 2. As DNA, the CDR3 is TGTGCCAGCAGCCTCGGACTAGCGGGAGACCAAGAGACCCAGTACTTC. Encoded protein: CASSLGLAGDQETQYF. The complete variable domain, with remaining parts taken from reference TRBV14 and TRBJ2-5, reads EAGVTQFPSHSVIEKGQTVTLRCDPISGHDNLYWYRRVMGKEIKFLLHFVKESKQDESGMPNNRFLAERTGGTYSTLKVQPAELEDSGVYFCASSLGLAGDQETQYFGPGTRLLVL.

The chain is built from TRBV11-1 and TRBJ1-1; D unresolved. This CDR3 region has 13 residues. The ends were cut back, 1 base at V and 5 bases at J, with 8 bases in the middle. Germline V CDR1 and CDR2: SGHAT, FQDESV (reference sequence). The CDR3 nucleotides are TGTGCCAGCAGCTTAGTTCCGGGTACTGAAGCTTTCTTT. This encodes CASSLVPGTEAFF.

The chain uses TRBV18 and TRBJ1-4; the D gene is possibly TRBD1 (6 bases). CDR1 and CDR2 from the germline V gene are KGHSH and LQKENI. The CDR3 loop spans 14 amino acids. The germline V and J ends were trimmed by 6 bases and 7 bases, with 15 bases remaining between them. CDR3: CASSAGASGEKLFF. CDR3 DNA: TGTGCCAGCTCCGCAGGGGCGTCAGGTGAAAAACTGTTTTTT.

This clone was observed a handful of times. The chain couples TRBV3-1 (or the pseudogene TRBV3-2) to TRBJ1-2; D gene uncertain. The V end was cut by 1 base, the J end by 8 bases, with 5 bases between. CDR3 length: 11 residues. The germline V gene encodes CDR1 LGHDT and CDR2 YNNKEL (reference sequence). The CDR3 DNA follows: TGTGCCAGCAGCCAAGGGAGAGGCTACACCTTC. Translated, it gives CASSQGRGYTF.

The chain recombines TRBV30 with TRBJ2-3; perhaps TRBD1 as D (5 bases). CDR1 is GTSNPN, CDR2 SVGIG, per germline (reference sequence). Trimming cost V 0 bases and J 1 base, with 8 bases left between them. The length of the CDR3 is 14 residues. The CDR3: CAWSVQGGTDTQYF. The CDR3 coding sequence is TGTGCCTGGAGTGTACAAGGGGGCACAGATACGCAGTATTTT. Combining the CDR3 with reference TRBV30 and TRBJ2-3 gives the whole variable domain SQTIHQWPATLVQPVGSPLSLECTVEGTSNPNLYWYRQAAGRGLQLLFYSVGIGQISSEVPQNLSASRPQDRQFILSSKKLLLSDSGFYLCAWSVQGGTDTQYFGPGTRLTVL.

The chain is built from TRBV15 and TRBJ2-7; unclear D gene. V lost 0 bases, J lost 6 bases, and 3 bases lay in between. Germline lookup yields CDR1 LNHNV and CDR2 YYDKDF (reference sequence). CDR3 length equals 11 residues. The CDR3 bases are TGTGCCACCAGCAGAGATATCGAGCAGTACTTC. Translation: CATSRDIEQYF.

The rearrangement links TRBV30 to TRBJ2-3; TRBD2 agrees at 8 bases. This CDR3 has 13 residues. The J segment lost 4 bases and the V segment lost 2 bases, leaving 2 bases of the junction unmatched. Per germline, CDR1 GTSNPN and CDR2 SVGIG (reference sequence). The CDR3 is CAWSFSGADTQYF. In DNA, the CDR3 is TGTGCCTGGAGTTTTAGCGGGGCAGATACGCAGTATTTT.